Presented here are 3 T cell receptor beta chains from one specimen sequenced in a study. TCRdb reprocessed the 5' RACE reads via MiXCR and lists one record per CDR3 protein. The sample carries around 44,000 distinct CDR3 sequences, approximately 31% recorded once. The source material was tumor-infiltrating memory CD4+ T cells sorted from the breast tumor. Stated subset: memory CD4+ T cells, CD4+CD45RO+CD25-. Source of these receptors: a female donor with breast cancer.

V and J are TRBV4-1 and TRBJ1-2, with D unresolved. V dropped 7 bases and J dropped 6 bases, with 15 bases sitting between them. The CDR3 is made up of 13 amino acids. Per germline, CDR1 MGHRA and CDR2 YSYEKL. In nucleotides, the CDR3 is TGCGCCAGCATGCGGACGCTGGGCGATGGCTACACCTTC. Residues: CASMRTLGDGYTF.

There are a few counts of this clonotype. This chain links TRBV5-1 with TRBJ2-2; the match to TRBD1 covers 8 bases. The CDR3 covers 16 residues. Germline V gene data show CDR1 as SGHRS and CDR2 as YFSETQ. With V trimmed by 0 bases and J by 1 base, 2 bases remained unmatched. CDR3 sequence (DNA): TGCGCCAGCAGCTTGGGCGGGACAGGGAACACCGGGGAGCTGTTTTTT. Translated: CASSLGGTGNTGELFF.

Concerning this clonotype: Because it lacks the conserved phenylalanine or tryptophan at the end, this CDR3 is likely a read error. This chain's CDR3 is CASRAGTNSYNEQFL. CDR3 DNA: TGTGCCAGCAGGGCCGGGACTAACAGTTACAATGAGCAGTTCCTC. The rearrangement joins TRBV12-3 or TRBV12-4 to TRBJ2-1, with 7 positions matching TRBD2. V trimming: 6 bases; J trimming: 4 bases; junction bases outside the gene matches: 9. This CDR3 spans 15 amino acids.